This TCR beta chain was retrieved from a study of cytomegalovirus exposure and HLA in healthy donors. Study-level information: Sequencing of 150 million to 200 million T cells in an earlier analysis found under 120 million unique TCR beta sequences.

13 Jbeta primers and 60 Vbeta primers were used for the PCR. Assay used: immunoSEQ multiplex PCR; TCRdb lists only in-frame clones, some missing. The table lists 220,000 or so clones, more than 65% of them singletons, with roughly 1.5% in the top ten. The germline V gene encodes CDR1 KGHSH and CDR2 LQKENI. V dropped 1 base and J dropped 5 bases, with 12 bases sitting between them. The length of the CDR3 is 14 residues. This clonotype was sampled from a man aged 50 to 60 in good health and CMV-seronegative. The sample taken for sequencing was PBMCs. The chain joins TRBV18 to TRBJ2-7, with D tentatively TRBD2 (5 bases). DNA for the CDR3: TGTGCCAGCTCACCACTTGAACGGGGAAACGAGCAGTACTTC. This translates into CASSPLERGNEQYF.